This T cell receptor (beta chain) was documented in a study of T cell repertoires in cytomegalovirus infection. The CDR3 is 13 residues long. Trimming left V 5 bases short and J 4 bases short, with 9 bases between. From germline, CDR1 is SGHRS and CDR2 YFSETQ. MiXCR was run by TCRdb on the reads, yielding one entry per CDR3 protein. This table holds nearly 650,000 distinct CDR3 sequences, 20% to 30% found once. This clonotype has just a few counts. The chain couples TRBV5-1 to TRBJ2-2; D is possibly TRBD1 (5 bases). Material for sequencing was CD8+ T cells from PBMCs. This receptor was taken from a human donor in good health (CMV status not recorded). Some clones in this sample may be carry-over from other donors' samples. The CDR3 nucleotides read TGCGCCAGCAGACATGACAGCACCGGGGAGCTGTTTTTT. Its protein product is CASRHDSTGELFF.